This T cell receptor (beta chain) emerged from a study of shared clonotypes between healthy human individuals. Study-level background: Donors, aged 18 to 49, were a couple of women and three men. Study-wide findings and caveats: Against clonotypes common to all four donors, non-shared ones had lower generation probabilities. Rarefaction analysis demonstrated incomplete sorted-subset sequencing notwithstanding large depth.

Terminally differentiated effector memory CD45RA+ cells were excluded by CCR7 positive selection of CD45RO-negative cells. As regards this clone: The antigen is not known.

The CDR3 is 13 residues long. In germline, CDR1 is GTSNPN, CDR2 SVGIG (reference sequence). J gave up 8 bases and V 2 bases, and 8 bases lay outside the gene matches. The method was immunoSEQ multiplex PCR; TCRdb's version includes in-frame clones alone and lacks a portion of them. The sample yields around 2,000,000 clones, around 96% seen once. The source of this sequence is a man aged 18 to 30 in good health. The gene calls are TRBV30 and TRBJ2-7; 8 bases are shared with TRBD2. Sequencing was performed on naive CD8+ T cells sorted from blood. For the CDR3, the DNA is TGTGCCTGGAGTAGCGGGAGCGCTTCCAAGCAGTACTTC. Its translation: CAWSSGSASKQYF. The full variable domain, its missing parts supplied by reference TRBV30 and TRBJ2-7, is SQTIHQWPATLVQPVGSPLSLECTVEGTSNPNLYWYRQAAGRGLQLLFYSVGIGQISSEVPQNLSASRPQDRQFILSSKKLLLSDSGFYLCAWSSGSASKQYFGPGTRLTVT.